Shown below are 9 T cell receptor beta chains from a single sample sequenced in a study of shared T cell receptors in the human thymus. Using immunoSEQ multiplex PCR, the repertoire was profiled, and TCRdb retains in-frame clones only, with some absent. The sample comprises roughly 550,000 clones, approximately 80% of which are singletons, and less than 0.015% rests with the top ten. The data also belong to a second study, concerning human thymus T cells.

The sample was thymocytes. Receptors originate from a boy in the first two years of life with a congenital heart defect.

The chain recombines TRBV19 with TRBJ1-5; TRBD1 might be the D (5 bases). The CDR3 has 19 amino acids. V was pared by 3 bases and J by 4 bases, with 25 bases between. Germline CDR1 and CDR2: LNHDA and SQIVND (reference sequence). The CDR3 sequence: CASSIHLRVGLTWNQPQHF. The CDR3 DNA reads as TGTGCCAGTAGTATTCATCTCAGGGTAGGCTTAACCTGGAATCAGCCCCAGCATTTT.

The chain couples TRBV28 to TRBJ2-7, with 11 positions matching TRBD2. The CDR3 has 17 amino acids. V gave up 4 bases and J gave up 0 bases; unmatched junction bases: 8. The germline V gene has CDR1 MDHEN and CDR2 SYDVKM. CDR3 in amino acids: CASSCGLAGGSSYEQYF. In DNA form, the CDR3 reads TGTGCCAGCAGTTGTGGGCTAGCGGGAGGCTCCTCCTACGAGCAGTACTTC.

The genes are TRBV10-2 and TRBJ1-1, with 11 bases that match TRBD1. The trim removed 6 bases at V and 3 bases at J, leaving 15 bases unmatched. Looked up from germline, CDR1 is WSHSY and CDR2 is SAAADI. This CDR3 region has 18 residues. CDR3 in DNA: TGCGCCAGCAGCATAAATTGGGACAGGGGGAAGTCGGACACTGAAGCTTTCTTT. As protein: CASSINWDRGKSDTEAFF.

The CDR3 sequence: CASHGRPSTDTQYF. The CDR3, as DNA: TGTGCCAGCCACGGGAGACCTAGCACAGATACGCAGTATTTT. The chain combines TRBV6-5 with TRBJ2-3, with D tentatively TRBD2 (6 bases). Germline V lookup: CDR1 MNHEY, CDR2 SVGAGI. V lost 8 bases and J 0 bases, leaving 12 bases between the germline ends. The CDR3 runs to 14 residues.

This clone was detected only a few times. The rearrangement links TRBV5-6 to TRBJ2-3; D ambiguous. The V and J ends lost 2 bases and 6 bases respectively, with 19 bases between them. Germline values: CDR1 SGHDT, CDR2 YYEEEE. This CDR3 region has 16 residues. In DNA form, the CDR3 reads TGTGCCAGCAGCTTAATGGTAATTCGAATCGGGGATACGCAGTATTTT. This gives the protein CASSLMVIRIGDTQYF.

The rearrangement links TRBV4-1 to TRBJ2-1; 10 positions agree with TRBD2. Germline assignment: CDR1 MGHRA and CDR2 YSYEKL. This CDR3 has 17 residues. V shed 0 bases, J shed 2 bases, and the junction held 4 bases outside the gene matches. CDR3 DNA: TGCGCCAGCAGCCAAGATGCCGGACTAGCGGCCTACAATGAGCAGTTCTTC. It specifies CASSQDAGLAAYNEQFF.

Only one count was recorded for this clone. The chain couples TRBV27 to TRBJ2-7, with TRBD2 matching over 13 bases. The CDR3 runs to 19 residues. V was clipped by 9 bases and J by 1 base; unmatched bases: 18. Germline V lookup: CDR1 MNHEY, CDR2 SMNVEV (reference sequence). CDR3 amino acids: CASGLSGTSGMAVSYEQYF. CDR3 DNA: TGTGCCAGTGGCCTCTCCGGGACTAGCGGGATGGCGGTATCCTACGAGCAGTACTTC.

This chain uses TRBV5-1 with TRBJ2-5, with D maybe TRBD2 (5 bases). Germline CDR1 and CDR2: SGHRS and YFSETQ. The V end lost 0 bases, the J end lost 4 bases, and 19 bases lay between the germline ends. The CDR3 has 17 residues. The CDR3 DNA reads as TGCGCCAGCAGCTTGGGCCCTCCAGCTTCCCGGGGAGAGACCCAGTACTTC. This translates into CASSLGPPASRGETQYF.

The gene calls are TRBV27 and TRBJ2-7; TRBD2 agrees at 8 bases. The CDR3 has 15 amino acids. Germline-derived CDR1 and CDR2 are MNHEY and SMNVEV (reference sequence). Losses at the gene ends were 8 bases for V and 4 bases for J; bases not matched to a gene: 13. As DNA, the CDR3 is TGTGCCAGCCAGTCATGGGCTAGCGGGCCGTACGAGCAGTACTTC. It codes for CASQSWASGPYEQYF.